This note documents a single T cell receptor beta chain sequence. The antigen is not known. The data were obtained in a study of beta chain features in type 1 diabetes. Study as a whole: Examination spanned about 110 million sorted cells from all samples. Study results and caveats: Type 1 diabetes patients had VDJ junctions that carried fewer insertions and more deletions. A closer apparent resemblance between naive, central memory and Treg TCRB repertoires was seen in patients than in healthy donors. PCR might favor shorter templates, equally in patients and controls. Within each of all four CD4+ subsets, Type 1 diabetes patients had TCRB CDR3s that were moderately but significantly shorter.

The entirety of the isolated RNA underwent reverse transcription, so expressed TCRB transcripts were sequenced. The assay was immunoSEQ multiplex PCR, and TCRdb's table has in-frame clones only and misses some. This table has 600,000 to 700,000 clones, roughly 12% appearing once. The CDR3 loop spans 15 amino acids. Between the trimmed V and J ends, which lost 6 bases and 4 bases, there was a span of 20 bases. Germline lookup yields CDR1 SQVTM and CDR2 ANQGSEA. The genes are TRBV29-1 and TRBJ2-3, with a weak D call TRBD2 (5 bases). This clonotype was sampled from a man aged 30 to 39 with type 1 diabetes. The sequenced sample was naive CD4+ T cells from blood. The CDR3: CSVGWTAHGSDTQYF. In DNA form, the CDR3 reads TGCAGCGTCGGATGGACTGCTCACGGATCAGATACGCAGTATTTT.